What follows is one T cell receptor (beta chain) and its context. This clonotype came up a few times. It lacks a known antigen. Base qualities are missing; no much larger clone stands one base away. Donors were 40 or so systemically healthy Caucasian individuals from Russia aged roughly 6 to 90 years. Each donor gave 8 to 10 milliliters of peripheral blood, collected into EDTA-treated Vacutainer tubes. Ficoll-Paque density-gradient centrifugation was used to isolate PBMCs, with at least 6.5 million obtained per sample. Trizol reagent was used to extract total RNA from the PBMCs, yielding at least 5 micrograms per sample. Naive CD45RAhigh/CD27high T cell percentages were measured by flow cytometry on a PBMC aliquot from every donor. The library was prepared using 5' RACE. The data were produced on an Illumina HiSeq 2500. A second roughly 6 to 11 cycle PCR used a sample-barcoded 5' primer and a J-beta primer mix. A template-switch 5' adaptor carrying 12 random nucleotides introduced a unique molecular identifier onto each TCR beta cDNA molecule. Each sample yielded at least 3 million CDR3-containing paired-end reads. The Mint cDNA synthesis kit, primed by a TRBC-specific oligonucleotide, was used to synthesize first-strand cDNA from all RNA. Following uracil-DNA glycosylase treatment, all cDNA underwent a first 18-cycle PCR with the universal primers M1SS and BC2_uni_R. The study's processing was this. For normalization, 1 million high-quality reads were randomly selected from each sample, with every read carrying a distinct molecular identifier. Instead of being binned into consensus sequences, reads that shared molecular identifiers were thrown out. MiTCR, with a Q25 quality threshold and the strictest error-elimination algorithm, was used for CDR3 identification, clonotype clustering and error correction. A nonparametric unseen species model with Euler transformation was used to estimate lower-bound total TCR beta diversity. In-frame beta chains were kept once TCRdb had trimmed the public reads at Q25 with fastp and called clones with MiXCR. For every CDR3 protein sequence, its rows merge into one entry that carries the most common genes and DNA. Here the V and J calls rest on TCRdb's processing, not on the authors' analysis. The sample yields around 940,000 distinct CDR3 sequences; just over 50% were counted once. The ten largest clones add up to around 21% of the sample.

The sample is drawn from a study of blood T cells in healthy people across ages (dated by TCRdb to about 2015). About the investigation overall: Template switching captured roughly one uniquely barcoded TCR beta cDNA molecule per two T cells in model experiments. To avoid experimental bias, donors of different ages were distributed randomly across sequencing lanes. The donors were split into four age groups: young (average 16 years), middle-aged (about 40), aged (over 55) and long-lived (under 90). Using the same blood draw, the study looked at two additional independent replicas of 1 million unique cDNA reads for two donors, one aged 18 to 30 and the other aged 80 or older. The study measured age-related changes in TCR beta repertoire diversity using deep sequencing normalized with unique cDNA molecular identifiers.

The paper as a whole reports these results and caveats: Compared with the aged group, the long-lived group had more naive CD4+ T cells, fewer expanded clones and increased TCR diversity, a pattern suggesting age selection. There was a strong correlation between observed TCR beta diversity and the percentage of naive T cells measured by flow cytometry. Donor CMV infection status was unknown, potentially confounding age-related changes in expanded clonotypes. Observed TCR beta diversity per million T cells fell roughly linearly with age, and a significant reduction was already apparent by age approximately 40. Conclusive comparison of naive and antigen-experienced compartments was prevented by the profiling of bulk unsorted PBMCs. Total diversity estimates from one million sequenced T cells were considered lower bounds and underestimates.

CDR1 SEHNR and CDR2 FQNEAQ are derived from the germline V gene (reference sequence). The CDR3 spans 16 residues, from the cysteine through the phenylalanine. Only the CDR3 DNA is retained, 48 bases long and in frame from the first base. Relative to germline, V is 1 base shorter and J is 2 bases shorter, with 15 bases between their ends. The chain was built from TRBV7-9 and TRBJ2-7; the D gene is perhaps TRBD2, from 5 matching bases. Sequencing was done on a sample of blood. The origin of this receptor is an older woman in good health. The DNA reads TGTGCCAGCAGCTTAGAGGTGGGAGTCCCCACCTACGAGCAGTACTTC. The encoded protein is CASSLEVGVPTYEQYF.